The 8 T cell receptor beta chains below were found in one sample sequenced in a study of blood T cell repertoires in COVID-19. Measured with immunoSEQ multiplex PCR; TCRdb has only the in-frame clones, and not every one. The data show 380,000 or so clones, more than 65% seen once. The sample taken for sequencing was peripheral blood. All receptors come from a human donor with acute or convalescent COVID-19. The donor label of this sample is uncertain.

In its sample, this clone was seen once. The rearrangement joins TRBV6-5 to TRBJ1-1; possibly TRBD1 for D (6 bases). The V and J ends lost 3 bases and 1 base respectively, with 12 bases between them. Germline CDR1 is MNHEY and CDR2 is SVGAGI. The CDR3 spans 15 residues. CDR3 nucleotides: TGTGCCAGCAGTTATGTTGGACAGCCGAACACTGAAGCTTTCTTT. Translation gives CASSYVGQPNTEAFF.

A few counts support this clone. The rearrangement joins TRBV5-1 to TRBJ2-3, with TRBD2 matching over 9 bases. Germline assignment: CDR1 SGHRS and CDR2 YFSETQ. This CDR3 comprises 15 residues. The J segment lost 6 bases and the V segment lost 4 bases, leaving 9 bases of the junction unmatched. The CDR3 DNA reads TGCGCCAGCAGCGCCCTAGCGGGAAACGCGGATACGCAGTATTTT. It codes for CASSALAGNADTQYF.

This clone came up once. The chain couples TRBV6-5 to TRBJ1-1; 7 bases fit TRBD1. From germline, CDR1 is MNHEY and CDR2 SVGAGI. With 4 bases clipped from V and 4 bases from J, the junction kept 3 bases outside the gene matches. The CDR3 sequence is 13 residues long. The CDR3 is CASSFTGVTEAFF. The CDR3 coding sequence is TGTGCCAGCAGTTTTACAGGGGTCACTGAAGCTTTCTTT.

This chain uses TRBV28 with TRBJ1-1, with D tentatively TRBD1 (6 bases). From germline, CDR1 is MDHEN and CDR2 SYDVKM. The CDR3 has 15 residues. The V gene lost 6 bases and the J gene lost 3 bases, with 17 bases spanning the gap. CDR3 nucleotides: TGTGCCAGCAGCCGGAACAGGGTCCCCTACACTGAAGCTTTCTTT. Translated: CASSRNRVPYTEAFF.

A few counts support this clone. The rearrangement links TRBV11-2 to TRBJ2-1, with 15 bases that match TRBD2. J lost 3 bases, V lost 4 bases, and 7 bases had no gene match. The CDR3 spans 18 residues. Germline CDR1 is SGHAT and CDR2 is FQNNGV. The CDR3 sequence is CASSSGLAGGPLYNEQFF. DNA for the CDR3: TGTGCCAGCAGCTCGGGACTAGCGGGAGGTCCCCTCTACAATGAGCAGTTCTTC.

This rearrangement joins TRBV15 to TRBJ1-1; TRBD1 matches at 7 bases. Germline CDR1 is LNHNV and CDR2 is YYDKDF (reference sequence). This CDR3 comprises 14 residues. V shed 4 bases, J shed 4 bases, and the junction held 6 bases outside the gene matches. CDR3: CATSIGAGGTEAFF. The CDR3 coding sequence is TGTGCCACCAGCATCGGGGCAGGGGGCACTGAAGCTTTCTTT.

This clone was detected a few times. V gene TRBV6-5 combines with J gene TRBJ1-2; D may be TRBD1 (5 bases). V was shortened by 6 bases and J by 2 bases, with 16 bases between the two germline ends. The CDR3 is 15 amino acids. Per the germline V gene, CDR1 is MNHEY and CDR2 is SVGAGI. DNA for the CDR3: TGTGCCAGCAGGCTGCATGGGGGGGTGAACTATGGCTACACCTTC. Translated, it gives CASRLHGGVNYGYTF.

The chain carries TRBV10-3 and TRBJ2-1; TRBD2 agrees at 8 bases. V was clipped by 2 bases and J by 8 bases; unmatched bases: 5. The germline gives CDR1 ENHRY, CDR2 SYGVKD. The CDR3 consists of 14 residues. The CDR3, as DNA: TGTGCCATCAGTGAGGGAGCGGGAGCGGATGAGCAGTTCTTC. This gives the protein CAISEGAGADEQFF.